The 2 T cell receptor beta chains presented below share a single source sample, sequenced in a study of T cell responses to AZD1222 COVID-19 vaccine. Some clones are missing from TCRdb's copy, which holds only in-frame ones; the method was immunoSEQ multiplex PCR. The table records about 85,000 clones, about 85% of them present only once. Sequenced here: peripheral blood, sampled 28 days after the second AZD1222 dose. The receptor set was obtained from an adult who received the AZD1222 COVID-19 vaccine.

The count of this clone is one. This chain uses TRBV29-1 with TRBJ1-1, with 7 bases lining up with TRBD1. J lost 11 bases, V lost 2 bases, and 8 bases had no gene match. The germline gives CDR1 SQVTM, CDR2 ANQGSEA. The CDR3 has 12 amino acids. CDR3 amino acids: CSVERTGGWAFF. The CDR3 nucleotides are TGCAGCGTTGAAAGGACAGGTGGTTGGGCTTTCTTT.

The chain uses TRBV6-5 and TRBJ2-1; D might be TRBD1 (5 bases). Trimming stripped 7 bases from V and 0 bases from J, with 10 bases between. CDR1 is MNHEY and CDR2 is SVGAGI in the germline V gene. This CDR3 spans 14 amino acids. The CDR3 DNA reads as TGTGCCAGCACTCCGACAGTCTCCTACAATGAGCAGTTCTTC. It encodes CASTPTVSYNEQFF.